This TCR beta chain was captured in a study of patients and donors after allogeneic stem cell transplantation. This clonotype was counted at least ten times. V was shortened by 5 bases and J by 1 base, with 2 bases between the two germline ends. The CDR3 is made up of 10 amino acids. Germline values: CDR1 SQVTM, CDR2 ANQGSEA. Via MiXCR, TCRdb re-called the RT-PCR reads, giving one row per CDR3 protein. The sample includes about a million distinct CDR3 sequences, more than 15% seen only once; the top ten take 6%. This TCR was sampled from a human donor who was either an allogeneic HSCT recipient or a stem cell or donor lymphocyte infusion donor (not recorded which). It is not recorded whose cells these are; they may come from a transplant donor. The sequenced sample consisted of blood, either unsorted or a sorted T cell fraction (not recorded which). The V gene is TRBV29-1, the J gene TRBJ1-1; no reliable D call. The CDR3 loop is CSVKNTEAFF. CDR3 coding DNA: TGCAGCGTTAAGAACACTGAAGCTTTCTTT.